These 30 T cell receptor beta chains were sequenced from one sample in a study of blood T cells in healthy people across ages. Next came a second PCR, run for about 6 to 11 cycles, which used a sample-barcoded 5' primer along with a J-beta primer mix. In TCRdb, the 5' RACE reads were re-called with MiXCR into one record per CDR3 protein. The data show over 1.5 million distinct CDR3 sequences, about 50% seen once. The sample consisted of blood. The receptors originated from a woman aged 35 to 49 in good health.

The rearrangement joins TRBV7-9 to TRBJ1-4, with a possible D match to TRBD1 (5 bases). The CDR3 has 16 amino acids. V lost 2 bases to trimming and J lost 5 bases, with 15 bases between them. Germline V lookup: CDR1 SEHNR, CDR2 FQNEAQ (reference sequence). The CDR3 nucleotides are TGTGCCAGCAGCTTATATTCGGGAGGGGACAATGAAAAACTGTTTTTT. Translation: CASSLYSGGDNEKLFF.

This clonotype was counted once. The J gene is TRBJ2-5, the V gene TRBV4-1, with 14 positions matching TRBD2. CDR3 length equals 20 residues. Germline values: CDR1 MGHRA, CDR2 YSYEKL. V lost 0 bases and J lost 2; bases outside the gene matches: 11. DNA for the CDR3: TGCGCCAGCAGCCAAGAGGTGGACTGGACTAGCGGGGGGTATCAAGAGACCCAGTACTTC. Its protein product is CASSQEVDWTSGGYQETQYF.

This chain joins TRBV24-1 and TRBJ2-1; 8 nucleotides match TRBD1. The ends lost 3 bases at V and 8 bases at J; junction bases unmatched: 11. The CDR3 extends over 16 amino acids. Germline V CDR1 and CDR2: KGHDR, SFDVKD. The CDR3, as DNA: TGTGCCACCAGTGATCGACAGGGGCCCTCGGGGGATGAGCAGTTCTTC. It translates to CATSDRQGPSGDEQFF.

The chain couples TRBV7-2 to TRBJ2-5; 11 bases agree with TRBD2. V was clipped by 5 bases and J by 9 bases; unmatched bases: 17. The CDR3 length is 17 residues. Germline CDR1 reads SGHTA; CDR2 reads FQGNSA. The CDR3 DNA is TGTGCCAGCAGCCCTTGGCTAGCGGGGGGTCCTACTGGGGCCCAGTACTTC. Amino acid sequence: CASSPWLAGGPTGAQYF.

Only a few counts were recorded for this clonotype. DNA of the CDR3: TGCGCCAGCAGCCAGGAACTAGCGGGGGGGATTAGCTCCTACAATGAGCAGTTCTTC. It yields the protein CASSQELAGGISSYNEQFF. The chain combines TRBV5-1 with TRBJ2-1; 13 bases fit TRBD2. Germline assignment: CDR1 SGHRS and CDR2 YFSETQ. J lost 0 bases, V lost 4 bases, and 10 bases had no gene match. The CDR3 is made up of 19 amino acids.

In this sample, this clonotype turned up a few times. The rearrangement links TRBV6-1 to TRBJ2-5, with 7 bases aligning to TRBD1. CDR3 length equals 17 residues. Per the germline V gene, CDR1 is MNHNS and CDR2 is SASEGT. The V and J ends lost 6 bases and 2 bases, in that order; junction bases with no gene match: 15. CDR3 loop: CASSRWRTGTQQETQYF. DNA for the CDR3: TGTGCCAGCAGCCGCTGGCGGACAGGTACCCAACAAGAGACCCAGTACTTC.

V is TRBV7-8 and J is TRBJ2-1, with TRBD1 identical over 10 bases. CDR3 length: 16 amino acids. CDR1 is SGHVS, CDR2 FQNEAQ, per germline. V shed 4 bases and J 8 bases; nucleotides not matched to a gene: 11. The CDR3 sequence is CASSSPTGGYADEQFF. The CDR3 DNA reads TGTGCCAGCAGCTCCCCGACAGGGGGCTACGCGGATGAGCAGTTCTTC.

This clonotype was seen more than once but under ten times. This sequence joins TRBV12-3 or TRBV12-4 and TRBJ2-5; D call uncertain. V shed 3 bases and J shed 4 bases, with 15 bases lying between them. The CDR3 covers 15 residues. The CDR3 reads CASSFPGPMGETQYF. CDR3 coding DNA: TGTGCCAGCAGTTTTCCCGGGCCCATGGGAGAGACCCAGTACTTC.

This clonotype was counted a single time. The J gene is TRBJ2-3, the V gene TRBV27, with TRBD2 matching over 8 bases. The CDR3 spans 17 residues. Germline V gene lookup returns CDR1 MNHEY and CDR2 SMNVEV (reference sequence). Unmatched junction bases numbered 12, after V lost 5 bases and J lost 2 bases. In DNA, the CDR3 is TGTGCCAGCAGTCCAACGGGCGGGGGGACTATCACAGATACGCAGTATTTT. Protein product: CASSPTGGGTITDTQYF.

This clonotype appeared a single time. The chain combines TRBV12-5 with TRBJ1-1; 8 nucleotides match TRBD1. This CDR3 comprises 15 residues. Germline assignment: CDR1 LGHNT and CDR2 FRNRAP. V dropped 1 base and J dropped 1; count of bases not matched to a gene: 2. The CDR3 sequence: CASGLAGTGNTEAFF. The CDR3 DNA is TGTGCTAGTGGTTTGGCCGGGACAGGGAACACTGAAGCTTTCTTT.

The chain uses TRBV28 and TRBJ1-6, with D unclear. Germline-derived CDR1 and CDR2 are MDHEN and SYDVKM. The germline V and J ends were trimmed by 5 bases and 0 bases, with 11 bases remaining between them. The CDR3 has 16 amino acids. Written as DNA, the CDR3 is TGTGCCAGCAGTATCCTTAGGAGCTCCTATAATTCACCCCTCCACTTT. It codes for CASSILRSSYNSPLHF.

In DNA, the CDR3 is TGTGCCAGCAGCTTGATCGGGAGGAACTATGGCTACACCTTC. Amino acids: CASSLIGRNYGYTF. The V call is TRBV28, the J call TRBJ1-2; D not resolved. The CDR3 has 14 amino acids. Trimming took off 6 bases at V and 2 bases at J, with 13 bases between the two ends. Germline V CDR1 and CDR2: MDHEN, SYDVKM.

This clonotype was counted ten times or more. This chain joins TRBV5-1 and TRBJ2-5, with 7 nucleotides matching TRBD1. This CDR3 contains 15 residues. J was trimmed by 5 bases and V by 2 bases; bases with no gene match: 9. The germline V gene has CDR1 SGHRS and CDR2 YFSETQ. The CDR3 DNA follows: TGCGCCAGCAGCTTAACGACAGGGCCTCCGGAGACCCAGTACTTC. Protein product: CASSLTTGPPETQYF.

The chain carries TRBV7-6 and TRBJ2-1; a possible D gene is TRBD2 (5 bases). With 4 bases removed from V and 12 bases from J, the gap between germline ends came to 13 bases. Germline values: CDR1 SGHVS, CDR2 FNYEAQ. There are 12 residues in the CDR3. As DNA, the CDR3 is TGTGCCAGCAGCTCCCAGTCCGGGGTGCAGTTCTTC. It specifies CASSSQSGVQFF.

This clonotype came up a few times. The J gene is TRBJ1-1, the V gene TRBV9; D is undetermined. The germline CDR1 and CDR2 sequences are SGDLS and YYNGEE. The CDR3 has 13 amino acids. The V gene lost 2 bases and the J gene lost 1 base, with 6 bases spanning the gap. Here the CDR3 reads CASSVSGNTEAFF. As DNA, the CDR3 is TGTGCCAGCAGCGTCTCCGGGAACACTGAAGCTTTCTTT.

This clonotype has a single count. The CDR3 DNA sequence: TGCAGTGCTGATAGGGAGTGGCGGACTGAAGCTTTCTTT. It is translated as CSADREWRTEAFF. J is TRBJ1-1 and V is TRBV20-1; D is ambiguous. Trimming took 5 bases from V and 5 from J, leaving 15 bases between them. This CDR3 comprises 13 residues. Germline V gene lookup returns CDR1 DFQATT and CDR2 SNEGSKA (reference sequence).

The rearrangement links TRBV4-2 to TRBJ2-1; 9 positions agree with TRBD2. With V trimmed by 1 base and J by 3 bases, 7 bases remained unmatched. The CDR3 spans 17 residues. Germline values: CDR1 LGHNA, CDR2 YNFKEQ. The CDR3 sequence is CASSQAVGAGGYNEQFF. CDR3 DNA: TGTGCCAGCAGCCAAGCGGTGGGAGCGGGGGGCTACAATGAGCAGTTCTTC.

This clonotype was recorded a few times. V is TRBV11-2 and J is TRBJ2-1; possible D gene TRBD1, 5 bases. Germline V CDR1 and CDR2: SGHAT, FQNNGV. The CDR3 spans 15 residues. Trimming removed 3 bases from V and 4 bases from J, with 13 bases in between. The CDR3 loop reads CASSFRQTTYNEQFF. As DNA, the CDR3 is TGTGCCAGCAGCTTTAGACAGACAACTTACAATGAGCAGTTCTTC.

V and J are TRBV28 and TRBJ2-4; unclear D gene. The CDR3 is made up of 15 amino acids. The germline V gene has CDR1 MDHEN and CDR2 SYDVKM. The germline V and J ends were trimmed by 6 bases and 0 bases, with 12 bases remaining between them. CDR3 in DNA: TGTGCCAGCAGCCCTTCCACGCTAGCCAAAAACATTCAGTACTTC. Translated: CASSPSTLAKNIQYF. Drawing the rest from reference TRBV28 and TRBJ2-4, the complete variable domain is DVKVTQSSRYLVKRTGEKVFLECVQDMDHENMFWYRQDPGLGLRLIYFSYDVKMKEKGDIPEGYSVSREKKERFSLILESASTNQTSMYLCASSPSTLAKNIQYFGAGTRLSVL.

The sample holds one count of this clonotype. The chain recombines TRBV6-5 with TRBJ1-6; 7 bases map to TRBD1. The ends lost 4 bases at V and 10 bases at J; junction bases unmatched: 16. This CDR3 has 17 residues. CDR1 MNHEY and CDR2 SVGAGI come from the germline V gene. The CDR3 DNA follows: TGTGCCAGCAGTTCCTTTATTTCGGACAGGTGGGGGTCACCCCTCCACTTT. Translated: CASSSFISDRWGSPLHF.

V is TRBV28 and J is TRBJ2-1; TRBD2 matches at 8 bases. CDR1 and CDR2 from the germline V gene are MDHEN and SYDVKM. The CDR3 sequence is 14 residues long. V lost 6 bases to trimming and J lost 7 bases; unmatched junction nucleotides: 8. The CDR3 here is CASRGLVAGNEQFF. In DNA form, the CDR3 reads TGTGCCAGCAGGGGACTAGTGGCGGGGAATGAGCAGTTCTTC.

The V and J genes are TRBV29-1 and TRBJ2-4, with unresolved D. Trimming took 5 bases from V and 2 from J, leaving 13 bases between them. Germline assignment: CDR1 SQVTM and CDR2 ANQGSEA. The CDR3 is 14 amino acids. Written as DNA, the CDR3 is TGCAGCGTTAGGCCTCCTGGGACCAAAAACATTCAGTACTTC. This sequence encodes CSVRPPGTKNIQYF.

The CDR3: CASSHRQGEDTQYF. The CDR3 nucleotides read TGTGCCAGCTCACATAGACAGGGAGAGGATACGCAGTATTTT. This sequence joins TRBV18 and TRBJ2-3; 7 bases map to TRBD1. With 4 bases clipped from V and 6 bases from J, the junction kept 7 bases outside the gene matches. The germline gives CDR1 KGHSH, CDR2 LQKENI. This CDR3 has 14 amino acids. The entire variable domain, with the rest obtained from reference TRBV18 and TRBJ2-3, is as follows: NAGVMQNPRHLVRRRGQEARLRCSPMKGHSHVYWYRQLPEEGLKFMVYLQKENIIDESGMPKERFSAEFPKEGPSILRIQQVVRGDSAAYFCASSHRQGEDTQYFGPGTRLTVL.

V usage is TRBV3-1 and J usage is TRBJ2-1; possibly TRBD2 for D (5 bases). Germline V gene data show CDR1 as LGHDT and CDR2 as YNNKEL (reference sequence). The CDR3 spans 16 residues. The V end was cut by 0 bases, the J end by 6 bases, with 15 bases between. The CDR3 protein is CASSQERVAKGNEQFF. CDR3 DNA sequence: TGTGCCAGCAGCCAAGAGAGGGTAGCGAAAGGCAATGAGCAGTTCTTC.

This clonotype was seen only a few times. The chain is built from TRBV4-2 and TRBJ2-4, with D perhaps TRBD1 or TRBD2 (6 bases each). The J call is doubtful: the DNA matches TRBJ2-5 better. Germline V gives CDR1 LGHNA, CDR2 YNFKEQ. The CDR3 sequence is 15 residues long. The CDR3 loop reads CASSPLSGAQETQYF. As DNA, the CDR3 is TGTGCCAGCAGCCCCCTGTCGGGGGCTCAAGAGACCCAGTACTTC.

This clonotype turned up a few times. V gene TRBV7-2 combines with J gene TRBJ2-5; the match to TRBD1 covers 7 bases. Unmatched junction bases numbered 9, after V lost 6 bases and J lost 2 bases. This CDR3 spans 15 amino acids. Germline assignment: CDR1 SGHTA and CDR2 FQGNSA. CDR3 amino acids: CASSRTGTAQETQYF. CDR3 DNA: TGTGCCAGCAGTCGAACTGGGACAGCACAAGAGACCCAGTACTTC.

This chain uses TRBV2 with TRBJ1-2; D is ambiguous. V was shortened by 7 bases and J by 5 bases, with 17 bases between the two germline ends. This CDR3 has 14 amino acids. Germline V lookup: CDR1 SNHLY, CDR2 FYNNEI. The CDR3 DNA reads TGTGCCAGCAAATGGGATGGACGAAGATATGGCTACACCTTC. Translating it yields CASKWDGRRYGYTF.

The chain joins TRBV29-1 to TRBJ2-1; D possibly matches TRBD1 or TRBD2 (6 bases each). The germline CDR1 and CDR2 sequences are SQVTM and ANQGSEA. The V gene lost 7 bases and the J gene lost 2 bases, with 15 bases spanning the gap. This CDR3 region has 14 residues. The CDR3 reads CSARRGHTYNEQFF. CDR3 coding DNA: TGCAGCGCGCGACGGGGGCATACCTACAATGAGCAGTTCTTC.

The chain recombines TRBV12-3 or TRBV12-4 with TRBJ2-2; D unclear. V was pared by 1 base and J by 1 base, with 7 bases between. The CDR3 is made up of 15 amino acids. The CDR3 DNA reads TGTGCCAGCAGTTTAGGGGCCAGGAACACCGGGGAGCTGTTTTTT. Translated: CASSLGARNTGELFF.

The chain uses TRBV3-1 and TRBJ2-5, with a weak D call TRBD1 (6 bases). The CDR3 covers 16 residues. The V gene lost 4 bases and the J gene lost 2 bases, with 17 bases spanning the gap. Germline V lookup: CDR1 LGHDT, CDR2 YNNKEL (reference sequence). CDR3 protein: CASSLVRTARQETQYF. CDR3 DNA: TGTGCCAGCAGCCTCGTCCGGACAGCAAGACAAGAGACCCAGTACTTC.